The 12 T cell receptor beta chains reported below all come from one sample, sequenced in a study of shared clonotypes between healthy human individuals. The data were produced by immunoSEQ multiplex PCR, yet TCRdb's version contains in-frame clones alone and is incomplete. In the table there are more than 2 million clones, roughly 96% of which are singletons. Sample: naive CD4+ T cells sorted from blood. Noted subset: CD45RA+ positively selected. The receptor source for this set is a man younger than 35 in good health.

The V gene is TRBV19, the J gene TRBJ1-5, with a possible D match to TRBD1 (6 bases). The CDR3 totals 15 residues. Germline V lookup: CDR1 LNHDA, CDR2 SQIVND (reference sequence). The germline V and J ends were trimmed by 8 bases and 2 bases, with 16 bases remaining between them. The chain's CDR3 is CASSPGGLGNQPQHF. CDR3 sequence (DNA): TGTGCCAGTTCCCCTGGGGGCTTGGGCAATCAGCCCCAGCATTTT.

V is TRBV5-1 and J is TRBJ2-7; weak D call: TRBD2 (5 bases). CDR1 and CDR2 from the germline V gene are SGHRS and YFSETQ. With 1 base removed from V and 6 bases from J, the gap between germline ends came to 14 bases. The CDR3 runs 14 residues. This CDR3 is CASSLRDPSGEQYF. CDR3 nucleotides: TGCGCCAGCAGCTTGCGTGACCCGAGCGGCGAGCAGTACTTC.

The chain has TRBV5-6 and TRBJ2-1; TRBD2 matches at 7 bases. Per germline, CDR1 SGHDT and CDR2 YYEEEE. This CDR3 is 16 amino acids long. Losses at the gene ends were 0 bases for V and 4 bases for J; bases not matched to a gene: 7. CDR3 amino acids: CASSLAPAGEYNEQFF. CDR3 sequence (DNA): TGTGCCAGCAGCTTGGCCCCGGCGGGGGAATACAATGAGCAGTTCTTC. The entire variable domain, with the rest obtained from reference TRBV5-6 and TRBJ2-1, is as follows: DAGVTQSPTHLIKTRGQQVTLRCSPKSGHDTVSWYQQALGQGPQFIFQYYEEEERQRGNFPDRFSGHQFPNYSSELNVNALLLGDSALYLCASSLAPAGEYNEQFFGPGTRLTVL.

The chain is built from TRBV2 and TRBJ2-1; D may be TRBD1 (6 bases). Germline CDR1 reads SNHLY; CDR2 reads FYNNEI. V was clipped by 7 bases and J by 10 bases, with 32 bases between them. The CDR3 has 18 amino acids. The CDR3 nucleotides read TGTGCCAGCACCGGAAGGGTTCGGGGACACACCCTCCTAGGGGAGCAGTTCTTC. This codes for CASTGRVRGHTLLGEQFF.

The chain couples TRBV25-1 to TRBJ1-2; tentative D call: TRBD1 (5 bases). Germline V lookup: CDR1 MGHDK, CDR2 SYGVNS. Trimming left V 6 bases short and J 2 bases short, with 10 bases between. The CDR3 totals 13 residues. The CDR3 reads CASRAGQNYGYTF. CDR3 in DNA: TGTGCCAGCAGGGCGGGGCAAAACTATGGCTACACCTTC.

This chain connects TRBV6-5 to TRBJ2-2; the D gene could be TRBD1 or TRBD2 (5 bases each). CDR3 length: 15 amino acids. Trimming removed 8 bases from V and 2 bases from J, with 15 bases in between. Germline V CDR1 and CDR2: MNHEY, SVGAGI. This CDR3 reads CASVRDGTNTGELFF. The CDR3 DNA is TGTGCCAGCGTTCGGGACGGCACAAACACCGGGGAGCTGTTTTTT.

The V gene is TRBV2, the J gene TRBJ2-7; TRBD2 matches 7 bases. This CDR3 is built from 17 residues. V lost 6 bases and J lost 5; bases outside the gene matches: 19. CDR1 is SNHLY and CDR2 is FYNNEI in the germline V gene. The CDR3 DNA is TGTGCCAGCAGAACCGAGTTGGGGAGGGTTTCGAAGAACGAGCAGTACTTC. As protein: CASRTELGRVSKNEQYF.

The CDR3 region is CASSDTGGWTEAFF. The CDR3, as DNA: TGTGCCAGCAGTGATACAGGGGGCTGGACTGAAGCTTTCTTT. The rearrangement links TRBV2 to TRBJ1-1; TRBD1 matches at 9 bases. The germline V gene has CDR1 SNHLY and CDR2 FYNNEI. V lost 3 bases, J lost 5 bases, and 4 bases stayed unmatched. This CDR3 comprises 14 residues.

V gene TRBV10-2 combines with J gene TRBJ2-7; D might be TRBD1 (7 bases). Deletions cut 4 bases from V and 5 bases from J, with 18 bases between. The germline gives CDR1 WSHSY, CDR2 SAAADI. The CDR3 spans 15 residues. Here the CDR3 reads CASSGQGTREDEQYF. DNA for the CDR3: TGCGCCAGCAGTGGACAGGGCACCAGGGAGGACGAGCAGTACTTC.

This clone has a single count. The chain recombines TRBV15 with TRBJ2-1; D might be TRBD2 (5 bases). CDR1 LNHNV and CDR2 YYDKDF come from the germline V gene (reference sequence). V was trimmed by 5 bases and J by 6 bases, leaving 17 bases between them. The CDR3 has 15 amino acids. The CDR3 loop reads CATSFSGFPANEQFF. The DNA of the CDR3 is TGTGCCACCAGCTTTTCGGGATTCCCAGCCAATGAGCAGTTCTTC. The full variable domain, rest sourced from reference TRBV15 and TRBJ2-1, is DAMVIQNPRYQVTQFGKPVTLSCSQTLNHNVMYWYQQKSSQAPKLLFHYYDKDFNNEADTPDNFQSRRPNTSFCFLDIRSPGLGDTAMYLCATSFSGFPANEQFFGPGTRLTVL.

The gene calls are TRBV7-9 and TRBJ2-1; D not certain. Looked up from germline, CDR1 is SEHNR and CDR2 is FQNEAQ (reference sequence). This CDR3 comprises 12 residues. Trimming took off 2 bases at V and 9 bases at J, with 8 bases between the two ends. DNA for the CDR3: TGTGCCAGCAGCTTAAGTGTGGGTGAGCAGTTCTTC. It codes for CASSLSVGEQFF.

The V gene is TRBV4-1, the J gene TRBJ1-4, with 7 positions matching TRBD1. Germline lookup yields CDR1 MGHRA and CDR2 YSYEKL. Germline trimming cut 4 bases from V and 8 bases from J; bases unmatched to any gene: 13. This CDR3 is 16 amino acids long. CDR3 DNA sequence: TGCGCCAGCAGCCTAGGGTCGACCCGGGACAGCGAAAAACTGTTTTTT. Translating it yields CASSLGSTRDSEKLFF.